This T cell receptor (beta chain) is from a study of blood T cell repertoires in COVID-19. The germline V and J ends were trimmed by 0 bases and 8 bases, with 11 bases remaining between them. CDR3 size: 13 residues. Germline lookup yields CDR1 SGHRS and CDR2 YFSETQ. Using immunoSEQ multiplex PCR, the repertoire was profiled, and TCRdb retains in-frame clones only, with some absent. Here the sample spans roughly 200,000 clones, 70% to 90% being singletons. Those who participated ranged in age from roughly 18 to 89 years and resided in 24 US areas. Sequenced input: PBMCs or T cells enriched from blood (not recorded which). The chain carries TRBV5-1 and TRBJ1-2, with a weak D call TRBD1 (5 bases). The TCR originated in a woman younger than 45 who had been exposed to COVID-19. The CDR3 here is CASSLGWRDGYTF. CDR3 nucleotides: TGCGCCAGCAGCTTGGGGTGGCGGGACGGCTACACCTTC. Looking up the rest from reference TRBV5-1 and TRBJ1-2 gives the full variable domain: KAGVTQTPRYLIKTRGQQVTLSCSPISGHRSVSWYQQTPGQGLQFLFEYFSETQRNKGNFPGRFSGRQFSNSRSEMNVSTLELGDSALYLCASSLGWRDGYTFGSGTRLTVV.